The following is a T cell receptor beta chain sequence with its context. Its target is unknown. Every patient had relapsed following autologous stem cell transplantation, and cohorts differed in brentuximab vedotin exposure. Data came from immunoSEQ multiplex PCR; TCRdb stores just in-frame clones and leaves some out. Here the sample spans approximately 150,000 clones, approximately 72% being singletons. The CDR3 loop spans 15 amino acids. The germline CDR1 and CDR2 sequences are MNHEY and SVGAGI. With 6 bases removed from V and 1 base from J, the gap between germline ends came to 15 bases. This record belongs to a study of PD-1 blockade in classical Hodgkin lymphoma. Overall study results and limits: Newly diagnosed patients were said to have less baseline TCR diversity than healthy donors did.

The sequenced sample was peripheral blood mononuclear cells (PBMCs), obtained before the second cycle of nivolumab. This chain connects TRBV6-5 to TRBJ1-1, with D hard to call. This sequence was found in a human donor with classical Hodgkin lymphoma. CDR3: CASSPRAGPNTEAFF. The CDR3 nucleotides are TGTGCCAGCAGCCCCCGAGCAGGACCGAACACTGAAGCTTTCTTT.